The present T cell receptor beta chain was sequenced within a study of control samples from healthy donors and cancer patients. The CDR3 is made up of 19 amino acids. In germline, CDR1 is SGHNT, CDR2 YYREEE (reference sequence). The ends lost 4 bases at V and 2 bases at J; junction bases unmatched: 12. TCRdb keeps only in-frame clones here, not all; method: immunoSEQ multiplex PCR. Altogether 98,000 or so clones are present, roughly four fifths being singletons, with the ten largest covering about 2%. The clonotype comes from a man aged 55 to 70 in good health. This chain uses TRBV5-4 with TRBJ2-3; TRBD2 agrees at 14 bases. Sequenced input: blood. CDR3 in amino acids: CASSLGLAGVGLATDTQYF. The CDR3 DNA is TGTGCCAGCAGCCTGGGACTAGCGGGAGTTGGCCTAGCCACAGATACGCAGTATTTT.